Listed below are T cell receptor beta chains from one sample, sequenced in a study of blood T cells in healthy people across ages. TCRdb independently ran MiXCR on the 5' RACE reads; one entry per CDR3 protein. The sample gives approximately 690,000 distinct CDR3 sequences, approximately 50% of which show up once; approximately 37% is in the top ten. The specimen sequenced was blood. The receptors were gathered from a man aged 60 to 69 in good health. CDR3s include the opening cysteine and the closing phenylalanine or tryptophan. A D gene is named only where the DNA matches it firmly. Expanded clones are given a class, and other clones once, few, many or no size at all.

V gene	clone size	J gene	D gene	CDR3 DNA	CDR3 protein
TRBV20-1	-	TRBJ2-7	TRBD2	TGCAGTGCCGGGACTAGCGTGGGGGACGAGCAGTACTTC	CSAGTSVGDEQYF
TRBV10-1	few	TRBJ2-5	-	TGCGCCAGCAGTGAGTCGGTGGGGGCGGTAGTGGAGACCCAGTACTTC	CASSESVGAVVETQYF
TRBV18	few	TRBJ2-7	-	TGTGCCAGCTCACTTGCCCATTACGAGCAGTACTTC	CASSLAHYEQYF
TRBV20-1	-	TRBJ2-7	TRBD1	TGCAGTGCTAGAGAGACAGGGAGAGGACGCGAGCAGTACTTC	CSARETGRGREQYF
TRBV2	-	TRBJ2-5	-	TGTGCCAGTACAAAAGAGACCCAGTACTTC	CASTKETQYF
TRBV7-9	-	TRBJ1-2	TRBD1	TGTGCCAGCAGCCCCGGGACAGGGGACGTCTATGGCTACACCTTC	CASSPGTGDVYGYTF
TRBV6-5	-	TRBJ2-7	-	TGTGCCAGCAGTTACACCAGGGGAACCTACGAGCAGTACTTC	CASSYTRGTYEQYF
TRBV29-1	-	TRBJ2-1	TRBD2	TGCAGCGTGGGAACTAGGCGGGACTACAGTGAGCAGTTCTTC	CSVGTRRDYSEQFF
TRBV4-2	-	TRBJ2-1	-	TGTGCCAGCAGCCAAGAGCGCCTGGGGGCAATGGATGAGCAGTTCTTC	CASSQERLGAMDEQFF
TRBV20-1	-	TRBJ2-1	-	TGCAGTGCTAGTGGACTCTACAATGAGCAGTTCTTC	CSASGLYNEQFF
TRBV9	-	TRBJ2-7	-	TGTGCCAGCAGCGTAGATCAGGTCCCCTACGAGCAGTACTTC	CASSVDQVPYEQYF
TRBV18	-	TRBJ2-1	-	TGTGCCAGTTTACCAGGGCTAAGCTCCTACAATGAGCAGTTCTTC	CASLPGLSSYNEQFF
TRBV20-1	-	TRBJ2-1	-	TGCAGTGCTAGAGAACGGGGTGACCATGAGCAGTTCTTC	CSARERGDHEQFF
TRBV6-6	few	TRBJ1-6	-	TGTGCCAGCAGTCCCACTGGGTCACCCCTCCACTTT	CASSPTGSPLHF
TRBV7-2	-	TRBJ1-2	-	TGTGCCAGCAGCTTCAGTGGGGGCGCGGGTGGCTACACCTTC	CASSFSGGAGGYTF
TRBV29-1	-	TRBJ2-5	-	TGCAGCGCCAAAAAGGCAGGGGCCCGAGAGACCCAGTACTTC	CSAKKAGARETQYF
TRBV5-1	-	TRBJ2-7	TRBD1	TGCGCCAGCAGCATCCGGACAGGGCCCTCCTACGAGCAGTACTTC	CASSIRTGPSYEQYF
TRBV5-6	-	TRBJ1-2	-	TGTGCCAGCAGAGCGGAGGTGAACTATGGCTACACCTTC	CASRAEVNYGYTF
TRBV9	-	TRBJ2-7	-	TGTGCCAGCAGCCCGCTGGGGGCAGTCTCCTACGAGCAGTACTTC	CASSPLGAVSYEQYF
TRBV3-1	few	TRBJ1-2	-	TGTGCCAGCAGCCATAGCCCCGAAAACTATGGCTACACCTTC	CASSHSPENYGYTF
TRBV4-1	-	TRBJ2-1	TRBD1	TGCGCCAGCAGCCAAGACCCCCTGTCCCTGACAGGGTCCTACAATGAGCAGTTCTTC	CASSQDPLSLTGSYNEQFF
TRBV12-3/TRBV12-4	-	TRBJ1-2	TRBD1	TGTGCCAGCAGTTTAGCCGGGACAGGGCCTTTGGGCTACACCTTC	CASSLAGTGPLGYTF
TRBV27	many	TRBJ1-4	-	TGTGCCAGCAGTTTTTCGGGATTTGAAAAACTGTTTTTT	CASSFSGFEKLFF
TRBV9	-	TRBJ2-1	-	TGTGCCAGCAGCGTAGTGAACGGCAATGAGCAGTTCTTC	CASSVVNGNEQFF
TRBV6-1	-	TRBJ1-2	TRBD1	TGTGCCAGCAGTGAAGCGGTAGGACAGGGCTCGTATGGCTACACCTTC	CASSEAVGQGSYGYTF
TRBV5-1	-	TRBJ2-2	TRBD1	TGCGCCAGCAGTTTGACAGGGTTGACTACCGGGGAGCTGTTTTTT	CASSLTGLTTGELFF
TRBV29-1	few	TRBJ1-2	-	TGCAGCGTTGCAGGAACTAACTATGGCTACACCTTC	CSVAGTNYGYTF
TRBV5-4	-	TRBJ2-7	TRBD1	TGTGCCAGCAGCGGGGACAGGAACCACGAGCAGTACTTC	CASSGDRNHEQYF
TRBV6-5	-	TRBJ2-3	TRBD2	TGTGCCAGCGGTTACACCCGGACTAGTACGGATACGCAGTATTTT	CASGYTRTSTDTQYF
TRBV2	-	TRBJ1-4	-	TGTGCCAGCAGTGAGGATTATGAAAAACTGTTTTTT	CASSEDYEKLFF
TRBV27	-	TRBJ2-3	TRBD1	TGTGCCAGCAGGAATACGGGACAGGGTGGGGCAGATACGCAGTATTTT	CASRNTGQGGADTQYF
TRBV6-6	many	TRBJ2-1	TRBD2	TGTGCCAGTGTGGGACTAGCGAGGAATGAGCAGTTCTTC	CASVGLARNEQFF
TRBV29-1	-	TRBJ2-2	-	TGCGCCGCGGTCCAAACAGGCCTCGGGGAGCTGTTTTTT	CAAVQTGLGELFF
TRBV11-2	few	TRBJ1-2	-	TGTGCCAGCAAGCGGGGTTTGAGCGGCTACACCTTC	CASKRGLSGYTF
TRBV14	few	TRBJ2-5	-	TGTGCCAGCCAGAGACAAATCCAAGAGACCCAGTACTTC	CASQRQIQETQYF
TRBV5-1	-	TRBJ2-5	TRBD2	TGCGCCAGCAGCTTGGCTAGCGGGAGGGAAGAGACCCAGTACTTC	CASSLASGREETQYF
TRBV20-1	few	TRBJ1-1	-	TGCAGTGCTCCCAGGGGTTACACTGAAGCTTTCTTT	CSAPRGYTEAFF
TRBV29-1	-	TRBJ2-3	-	TGCAGCTCGCGATACACAGATATGCAGTATTTT	CSSRYTDMQYF
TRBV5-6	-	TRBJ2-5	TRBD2	TGTGCCAGCAGCTTGGTGGGGACTAGCGGGGGGGCCCAAGAGACCCAGTACTTC	CASSLVGTSGGAQETQYF
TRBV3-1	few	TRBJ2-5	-	TGTGCCAGCAGCCAAGGCCCAGGGCGTCGGGAGACCCAGTACTTC	CASSQGPGRRETQYF
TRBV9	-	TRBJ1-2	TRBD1	TGTGCCAGCAGCAGAACCGGGACAGATAATAGGGGCTACACCTTC	CASSRTGTDNRGYTF
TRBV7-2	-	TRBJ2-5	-	TGTGCCAGCAGCCCAGCGGTACGAGAGACCCAGTACTTC	CASSPAVRETQYF
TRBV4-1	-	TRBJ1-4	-	TGCGCCAGCAGCCGAACCGCGGGACGGAGAATTACTAATGAAAAACTGTTTTTT	CASSRTAGRRITNEKLFF
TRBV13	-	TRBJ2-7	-	TGTGCCAGCAGCACTGGACTGATCTACGAGCAGTACTTC	CASSTGLIYEQYF
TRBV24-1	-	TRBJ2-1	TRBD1	TGTGCCACCAGTGAATTACAGGGGACGTCCTACAATGAGCAGTTCTTC	CATSELQGTSYNEQFF
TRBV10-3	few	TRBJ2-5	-	TGTGCCATCAGGGACCGGGACCAAGAGACCCAGTACTTC	CAIRDRDQETQYF
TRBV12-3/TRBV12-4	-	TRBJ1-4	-	TGTGCCAGCAGGGGAGGACTGGCTGAAAAACTGTTTTTT	CASRGGLAEKLFF
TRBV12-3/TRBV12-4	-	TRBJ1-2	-	TGTGCCAGCGCGTTGGGGGGCGCCGGCTACACCTTC	CASALGGAGYTF
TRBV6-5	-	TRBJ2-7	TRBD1	TGTGCCAGCAGTTACTATGGGACAGGGGTCCCCCACGAGCAGTACTTC	CASSYYGTGVPHEQYF
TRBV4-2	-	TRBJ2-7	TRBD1	TGTGCCAGCAGCCCCCTCTCGCCGAGACAGGGGGGCGAGCAGTACTTC	CASSPLSPRQGGEQYF
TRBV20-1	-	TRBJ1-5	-	TGCAGTGCTAGTCCCCAGGGTGATCAGCCCCAGCATTTT	CSASPQGDQPQHF
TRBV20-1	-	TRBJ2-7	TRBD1	TGCAGTGCTAGCACCACAGGGGCCGAGCAGTACTTC	CSASTTGAEQYF
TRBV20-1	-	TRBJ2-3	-	TGCAGTGCTAGCCCGGGCCCCGCCTCGACAGAGACGCAGTATTTT	CSASPGPASTETQYF
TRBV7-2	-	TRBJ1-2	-	TGTGCCAGCAGCTTACAGGCTCAGTCGGGTGACTACACCTTC	CASSLQAQSGDYTF
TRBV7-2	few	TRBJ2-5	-	TGTGCCAGCGCGAAGCGGTTTCAAGAGACCCAGTACTTC	CASAKRFQETQYF